The present TCR beta chain was sequenced within a study of neurological immune-mediated disorders. Study information: The 35 or so multiple sclerosis patients comprised around 30 relapsing-remitting and 3 secondary progressive cases.

This clonotype has at least ten counts. The antigen is undetermined. This CDR3 is 17 amino acids long. The V end was cut by 3 bases, the J end by 9 bases, with 24 bases between. CDR1 is WSHSY, CDR2 SAAADI, per germline. There were about 920,000 CD4+ or CD8+ T cells used in the sorted libraries. Study-level points and caveats: No clinical or MRI feature was associated with the multiple sclerosis repertoire cluster.

TCRdb ran MiXCR on the 5' RACE reads and lists one entry per CDR3 protein. The sample lists about 55,000 distinct CDR3 sequences; 4% were seen once. Sequencing was done on a sample of CD4+ T cells from blood. The J gene is TRBJ1-3, the V gene TRBV10-2; no definite D call. The source of this sequence is a woman in her 40s with multiple sclerosis. The CDR3 loop is CASSDSSFHPEKSTIYF. The CDR3, as DNA: TGCGCCAGCAGTGACTCCTCCTTCCATCCCGAGAAAAGCACCATATATTTT.